This TCR beta chain was identified during a study of PD-1 blockade in classical Hodgkin lymphoma. The CDR3 totals 16 residues. Germline lookup yields CDR1 SEHNR and CDR2 FQNEAQ (reference sequence). V gave up 5 bases and J gave up 4 bases; unmatched junction bases: 11. In the case of this clone: Its antigen is unknown.

The time point: newly diagnosed, previously untreated cHL patient sample. The authors purified CD4+ T cells from thawed PBMCs by magnetic negative selection. Untreated, newly diagnosed classical Hodgkin lymphoma PBMCs served for comparison. General observations from the study: There remain no defined causes for the repertoire differences, which possibly reflect disease activity or prior therapy. According to reports, newly diagnosed patients had lower baseline TCR diversity than healthy donors, and relapsed/refractory patients had lower baseline TCR diversity still.

The repertoire was sequenced with immunoSEQ multiplex PCR; TCRdb's copy has only in-frame clones and lacks some. The profile shows some 21,000 clones, about four fifths of them singletons. The TCR originated in a human donor with classical Hodgkin lymphoma. The J gene is TRBJ1-3, the V gene TRBV7-9; 7 nucleotides line up with TRBD1. Material for sequencing was CD4+ T cells from blood. For the CDR3, the DNA is TGTGCCAGCAGCACCCGTACAGGGGAATCCGGAAACACCATATATTTT. This sequence encodes CASSTRTGESGNTIYF.